This TCR beta chain is from a study of shared clonotypes between healthy human individuals. Study in general: Plates per donor: three CD4 naive, three CD4 memory, two CD8 naive, one CD8 memory.

CDR1 and CDR2 from the germline V gene are MRHNA and SNTAGT. With 6 bases clipped from V and 7 bases from J, the junction kept 3 bases outside the gene matches. This CDR3 comprises 12 residues. Notes on the study in general: Only blood samples were collected, and tissue repertoires likely differ.

In regard to this clone: The antigen is undetermined.

Genomic DNA (from each subset) was split evenly across several immunoSEQ plates. The input for sorted-subset replicate PCRs was around 0.2 ug DNA, some 30,000 T cell genomes. This table comes from immunoSEQ multiplex PCR, and its TCRdb copy is limited to in-frame clones, with some not included. The sample yields about 2.2 million clones, 93% seen once. Naive-designated CD8 cells lacked CD45RO, were positively enriched for CCR7, and omitted terminally differentiated effector memory CD45RA+ cells. The sequence was collected from a man between 18 and 35 years old in good health. Some clones in this sample may be carry-over from other donors' samples. The sequenced material came from naive CD8+ T cells from PBMCs. V usage is TRBV6-4 and J usage is TRBJ2-5, with 9 bases aligning to TRBD2. The CDR3 nucleotides are TGTGCCAGCAGAGCGGGAGGAGCGACCCAGTACTTC. Its translation is CASRAGGATQYF.